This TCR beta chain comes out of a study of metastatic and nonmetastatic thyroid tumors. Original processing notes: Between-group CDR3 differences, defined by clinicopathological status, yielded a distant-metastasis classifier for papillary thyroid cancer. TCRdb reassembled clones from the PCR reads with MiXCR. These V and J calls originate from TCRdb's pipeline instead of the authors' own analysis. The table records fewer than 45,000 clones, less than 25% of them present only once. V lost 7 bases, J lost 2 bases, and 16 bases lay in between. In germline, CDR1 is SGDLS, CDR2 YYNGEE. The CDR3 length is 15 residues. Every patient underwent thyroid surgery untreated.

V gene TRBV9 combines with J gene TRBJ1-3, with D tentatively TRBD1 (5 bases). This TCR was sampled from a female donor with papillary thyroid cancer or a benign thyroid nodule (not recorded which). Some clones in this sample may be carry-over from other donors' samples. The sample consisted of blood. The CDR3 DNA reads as TGTGCCAGCGTTGCCTACAGGAGCACTGGAAACACCATATATTTT. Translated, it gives CASVAYRSTGNTIYF. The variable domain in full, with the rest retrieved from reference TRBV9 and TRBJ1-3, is DSGVTQTPKHLITATGQRVTLRCSPRSGDLSVYWYQQSLDQGLQFLIQYYNGEERAKGNILERFSAQQFPDLHSELNLSSLELGDSALYFCASVAYRSTGNTIYFGEGSWLTVV.